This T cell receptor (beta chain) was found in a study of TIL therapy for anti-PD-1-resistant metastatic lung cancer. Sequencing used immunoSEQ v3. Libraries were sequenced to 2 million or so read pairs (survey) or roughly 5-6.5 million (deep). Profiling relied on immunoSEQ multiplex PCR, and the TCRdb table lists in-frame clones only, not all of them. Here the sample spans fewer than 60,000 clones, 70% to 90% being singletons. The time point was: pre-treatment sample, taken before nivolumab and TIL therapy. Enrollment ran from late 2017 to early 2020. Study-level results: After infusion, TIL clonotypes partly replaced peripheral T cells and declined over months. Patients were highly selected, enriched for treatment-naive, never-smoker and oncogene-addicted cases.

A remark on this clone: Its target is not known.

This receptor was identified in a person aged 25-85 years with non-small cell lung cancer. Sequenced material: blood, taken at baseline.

The CDR3 DNA is TGTGCCAGCAGTTACCCCTCGGGCGATTTTTATGGCTACACCTTC. Translating gives CASSYPSGDFYGYTF. The chain joins TRBV28 to TRBJ1-2; D unclear. V lost 4 bases to trimming and J lost 5 bases, with 17 bases between them. The CDR3 length is 15 residues. The germline V gene has CDR1 MDHEN and CDR2 SYDVKM.